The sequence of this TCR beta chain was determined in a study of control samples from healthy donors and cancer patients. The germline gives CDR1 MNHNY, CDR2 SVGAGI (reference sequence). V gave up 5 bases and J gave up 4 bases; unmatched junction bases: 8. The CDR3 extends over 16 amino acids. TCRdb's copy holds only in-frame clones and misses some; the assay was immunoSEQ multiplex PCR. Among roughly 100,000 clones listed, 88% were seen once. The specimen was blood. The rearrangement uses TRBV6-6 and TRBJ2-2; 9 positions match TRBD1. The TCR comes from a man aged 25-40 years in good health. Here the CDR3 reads CASSRRDRVFTGELFF. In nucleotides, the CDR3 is TGTGCCAGCAGTCGCCGGGACAGGGTTTTCACCGGGGAGCTGTTTTTT.